This T cell receptor (beta chain) was found in a study of T cells in Graves' hyperthyroidism and ophthalmopathy (dated by TCRdb to about 2019). Describing the broader study: Peripheral blood was sampled at the time of initial diagnosis, prior to any treatment. TCR Vbeta CDR3 sequencing of 135 peripheral blood samples (over 40 ophthalmopathy, 75 hyperthyroidism and approximately 17 progressor patients) is reported in the paper. An independent validation cohort of under 20 hyperthyroidism patients and about 16 patients who later progressed to ophthalmopathy tested prospective prediction of ophthalmopathy. After blood sampling, hyperthyroidism patients were treated with methimazole at a starting dose of 30 mg daily, and ophthalmopathy patients were treated with high-dose intravenous methylprednisolone. The 100 discovery patients were divided at random into training and test sets in a 7:3 ratio. TCR V-J signatures able to tell the groups apart were searched for in a discovery cohort of 100 or so patients, of whom around 42 had Graves' ophthalmopathy and more than 55 had stable Graves' hyperthyroidism. Thyroid tissue and blood T-cell repertoires from about six Graves' hyperthyroidism patients were also compared in the study.

Note on this clonotype: The clone's antigen remains unknown. Base qualities are not provided; no much larger clone lies one nucleotide away.

Stable Graves' hyperthyroidism was defined as no progression to ophthalmopathy during 18 months of follow-up. Hyperthyroidism patients were aged 18 to 65 years and newly diagnosed, with disease duration of less than 2 months. The study excluded patients with uncontrolled infections, other autoimmune diseases, pregnancy or lactation. Diagnoses were based on clinical symptoms, serum thyroxine and TRAb, thyroid ultrasound and orbital computed tomography. PBMCs were separated from roughly 9.3 ml of fresh peripheral blood using Ficoll-Paque density gradient centrifugation. Trizol reagent was used to extract total RNA, and RNA quality was then checked on an Agilent 2100 Bioanalyzer. Overall study results and their limits: In validation, progression to ophthalmopathy was predicted by the model with almost 71% sensitivity and 72.22% specificity, a median of roughly 6 months before onset. Sample size was not statistically predetermined, and investigators were not blinded to group allocation. In cross-validation, a model built on a 13 V-J signature told ophthalmopathy apart from stable hyperthyroidism with over 85% sensitivity and around 81% specificity, and in testing the same model reached 80%/75%. Most expanded thyroid clonotypes (frequency above 0.001) were also detected in blood, suggesting blood repertoires may reflect thyroid immune responses.

The TCR beta CDR3 regions were amplified from RNA transcripts. For the first round of RT-PCR on the TCR CDR3, the HTBI primer set was used together with the Qiagen OneStep RT-PCR kit. Libraries were constructed in a second round of multiplex PCR, after which size selection and purification were carried out. Libraries were sequenced paired-end with 100 bp reads on an Illumina HiSeq2000. On the study's bioinformatics: SOAPnuke was used to process the raw data, throwing out any read that contained adapters or uncalled bases, had a mean Phred below 15, or lacked an exact constant-primer or identifier match. COPE v1.2.5 was used to merge the high-quality paired reads, and each unique nucleotide sequence was defined as a clonotype. MiTCR v1.1 was used to align clonotypes to the IMGT TRBV, TRBD and TRBJ reference segments. The analysis was restricted to V-J combinations with a frequency above 0.0001, which together covered 99% to 99.2% of the repertoires. A TCS score was defined as the ratio of F50 (clonal expansion) to E x V (chaos), with BLOSUM62-based TCRdist applied between CDR3 peptides within each V-J. Welch's t-statistics and random forest reduced around 550 V-J features to 13, which were used in a naive Bayes classifier (R e1071). TCRdb ran its own pipeline on the public reads, namely fastp trimming at Q25 and MiXCR clone calling, and kept in-frame beta chains. Rows matching on CDR3 protein sequence are summarized as one entry with the most common DNA and genes. The V and J calls were determined by TCRdb, not by the authors. For this sample there are about 740,000 distinct CDR3 sequences; about 15% appear just once. Roughly a tenth of the sample belongs to the ten largest clones.

The receptor was isolated from a young woman with Graves' hyperthyroidism. The sample comprised blood.

The sequenced DNA is TGTGCCTCACTATTTGGGGGGCTGAACACCGGGGAGCTGTTTTTT. Its translation is CASLFGGLNTGELFF. Here the chain combines TRBV28 and TRBJ2-2; the D gene could be either TRBD1 or TRBD2, each agreeing at 6 bases. V drops 11 bases and J drops 1 base, leaving 17 bases in between. The CDR3 goes from the cysteine to the phenylalanine over 15 residues. Only CDR3 DNA is held: 45 bases, read in frame from base 1. CDR1 and CDR2, looked up from the germline V gene, are MDHEN and SYDVKM.